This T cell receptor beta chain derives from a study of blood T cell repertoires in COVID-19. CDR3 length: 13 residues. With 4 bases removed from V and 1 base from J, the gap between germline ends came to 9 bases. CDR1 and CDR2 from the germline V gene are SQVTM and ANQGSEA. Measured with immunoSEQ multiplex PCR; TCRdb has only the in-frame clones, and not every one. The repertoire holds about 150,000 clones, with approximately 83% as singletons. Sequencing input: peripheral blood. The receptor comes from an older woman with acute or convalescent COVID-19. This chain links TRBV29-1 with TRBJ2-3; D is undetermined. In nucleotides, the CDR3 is TGCAGCGTTGCCTCTCAGGGCACAGATACGCAGTATTTT. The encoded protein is CSVASQGTDTQYF.